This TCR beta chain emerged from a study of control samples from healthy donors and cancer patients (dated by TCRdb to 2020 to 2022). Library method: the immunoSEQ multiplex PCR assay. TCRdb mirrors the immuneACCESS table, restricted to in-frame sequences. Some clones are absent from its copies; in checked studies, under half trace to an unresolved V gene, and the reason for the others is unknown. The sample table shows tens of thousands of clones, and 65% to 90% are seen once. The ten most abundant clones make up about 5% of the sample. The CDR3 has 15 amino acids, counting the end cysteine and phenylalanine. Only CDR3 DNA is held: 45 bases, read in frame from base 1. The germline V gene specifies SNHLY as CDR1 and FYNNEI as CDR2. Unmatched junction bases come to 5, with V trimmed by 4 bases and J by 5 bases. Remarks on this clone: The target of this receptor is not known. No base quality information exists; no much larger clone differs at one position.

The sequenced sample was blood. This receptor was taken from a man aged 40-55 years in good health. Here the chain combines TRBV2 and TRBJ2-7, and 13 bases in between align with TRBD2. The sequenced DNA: TGTGCCAGCAGTGGACGGACTAGCGGGAGCAACGAGCAGTACTTC. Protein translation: CASSGRTSGSNEQYF.